Described below is a single T cell receptor (beta chain) sequence and its context. The data were obtained in a study of identical twins. A single record per CDR3 protein comes from TCRdb applying MiXCR to the 5' RACE reads. The data contain roughly 230,000 distinct CDR3 sequences, about 8% of them singletons. V dropped 0 bases and J dropped 9 bases, with 12 bases sitting between them. CDR1 is SGHDN, CDR2 FVKESK, per germline. The CDR3 is 14 residues long. In addition, the sample was reused for a study of yellow fever vaccine responses in identical twins.

This chain connects TRBV14 to TRBJ2-1; no clear D. The TCR sequence derives from a woman younger than 35 in good health. Sequencing was performed on CD8+ T cells sorted from blood. In DNA form, the CDR3 reads TGTGCCAGCAGCCAAGAGGTCACCGATCCTGAGCAGTTCTTC. This codes for CASSQEVTDPEQFF.